This is a list of T cell receptor beta chains from one sample in a study of graft-versus-host responses after intestinal transplantation. Assay used: immunoSEQ multiplex PCR; TCRdb lists only in-frame clones, some missing. The profile shows about 93,000 clones, 85% to 95% of them singletons. No antigens are known for them. The sample here was unstimulated CD8+ T cells sorted from spleen or lymph node cells, taken before intestinal transplant. These receptors all come from a human donor who received an intestinal transplant. Both conserved end residues are part of each CDR3. Each record gives: J gene, D gene, V gene, clone size, CDR3 protein, CDR3 DNA. A D gene is named only where the DNA matches it firmly. For some rows the clone size is stated as once, few or many, or as a class when expanded; others skip it.

TRBJ1-1	NA	TRBV5-1	NA	CASSLDYGQGTEAFF	TGCGCCAGCAGCTTGGATTACGGGCAGGGCACTGAAGCTTTCTTT
TRBJ1-1	NA	TRBV4-1	once	CASSQDRGGTEAFF	TGCGCCAGCAGCCAAGATCGAGGGGGCACTGAAGCTTTCTTT
TRBJ2-3	TRBD2	TRBV10-3	NA	CAISESGSAGASTDTQYF	TGTGCCATCAGTGAGTCCGGATCAGCGGGGGCTAGCACAGATACGCAGTATTTT
TRBJ1-1	NA	TRBV30	NA	CAWSYSGLLGTEAFF	TGTGCCTGGAGTTACAGTGGGTTACTGGGCACTGAAGCTTTCTTT
TRBJ1-2	NA	TRBV19	NA	CASSIDPAALYGYTF	TGTGCCAGTAGTATAGATCCCGCGGCCCTCTATGGCTACACCTTC
TRBJ2-1	NA	TRBV13	NA	CASSLGSGEQFF	TGTGCCAGCAGCTTAGGCTCTGGCGAGCAGTTCTTC
TRBJ2-1	TRBD2	TRBV4-2	NA	CASSQERGGGYNEQFF	TGTGCCAGCAGCCAAGAACGGGGCGGGGGCTACAATGAGCAGTTCTTC
TRBJ1-2	NA	TRBV6-1	NA	CASSQGNYGYTF	TGTGCCAGCAGTCAGGGGAACTATGGCTACACCTTC
TRBJ2-7	TRBD1	TRBV9	NA	CASSPGTVSGYEQYF	TGTGCCAGCAGCCCAGGGACAGTCTCTGGCTACGAGCAGTACTTC
TRBJ1-1	TRBD1	TRBV5-6	NA	CASSLGQGSTEAFF	TGTGCCAGCAGCTTGGGACAGGGTTCAACTGAAGCTTTCTTT
TRBJ2-5	NA	TRBV9	NA	CASSAGETQYF	TGTGCCAGCAGCGCCGGGGAGACCCAGTACTTC
TRBJ2-7	NA	TRBV9	NA	CASSVDYGGEQYF	TGTGCCAGCAGCGTAGACTATGGAGGCGAGCAGTACTTC
TRBJ1-5	NA	TRBV28	NA	CASSAGVDQPQHF	TGTGCCAGCAGTGCGGGGGTCGATCAGCCCCAGCATTTT
TRBJ2-7	TRBD1	TRBV30	NA	CAWSVYPGQVPYEQYF	TGTGCCTGGAGTGTATACCCCGGACAGGTTCCCTACGAGCAGTACTTC
TRBJ1-1	TRBD1	TRBV28	NA	CASSLGTGVRYTEAFF	TGTGCCAGCAGCCTAGGGACAGGGGTGAGGTACACTGAAGCTTTCTTT
TRBJ1-1	TRBD1	TRBV5-6	NA	CASSKGQGRDTEAFF	TGTGCCAGCAGCAAGGGACAGGGGAGGGACACTGAAGCTTTCTTT
TRBJ2-5	NA	TRBV10-3	NA	CAISDSFETQYF	TGTGCCATCAGTGATTCATTTGAGACCCAGTACTTC
TRBJ1-1	NA	TRBV27	NA	CASSLSMNTEAFF	TGTGCCAGCAGTCTAAGTATGAACACTGAAGCTTTCTTT
TRBJ2-3	TRBD2	TRBV2	NA	CASSGTSGSPDTQYF	TGTGCCAGCAGCGGGACTAGCGGGAGCCCAGATACGCAGTATTTT
TRBJ2-5	TRBD2	TRBV2	NA	CASSENAPGGMGKETQYF	TGTGCCAGCAGTGAGAACGCCCCGGGGGGTATGGGGAAAGAGACCCAGTACTTC
TRBJ2-7	NA	TRBV30	NA	CAWSVRGSNEQYF	TGTGCCTGGAGTGTACGTGGTAGCAACGAGCAGTACTTC
TRBJ2-5	NA	TRBV2	NA	CASKTFSGQETQYF	TGTGCCAGCAAAACCTTTAGCGGCCAAGAGACCCAGTACTTC
TRBJ1-6	NA	TRBV7-9	NA	CASSFPGGTSSYNSPLHF	TGTGCCAGCAGCTTCCCCGGGGGGACGAGCTCCTATAATTCACCCCTCCACTTT
TRBJ1-5	NA	TRBV5-1	NA	CASSLGGGSNQPQHF	TGCGCCAGCAGCTTGGGCGGGGGGTCCAATCAGCCCCAGCATTTT
TRBJ2-2	NA	TRBV7-8	once	CASSRTSYANTGELFF	TGTGCCAGCAGCCGAACCAGTTACGCGAACACCGGGGAGCTGTTTTTT
TRBJ2-5	TRBD2	TRBV7-3	once	CASSSRGGLAGEETQYF	TGTGCCAGCAGCTCCAGGGGGGGACTAGCGGGGGAAGAGACCCAGTACTTC
TRBJ2-1	TRBD2	TRBV5-4	NA	CASSLAGEAGVAFSNEQFF	TGTGCCAGCAGCTTGGCAGGGGAAGCGGGAGTGGCTTTTTCCAATGAGCAGTTCTTC
TRBJ2-1	TRBD2	TRBV19	once	CASSSKLAGYYNEQFF	TGTGCCAGTAGTTCAAAACTAGCGGGGTACTACAATGAGCAGTTCTTC
TRBJ1-6	NA	TRBV2	NA	CASSDESSYNSPLHF	TGTGCCAGCAGTGATGAGAGTTCCTATAATTCACCCCTCCACTTT
TRBJ2-3	TRBD2	TRBV7-8	NA	CASSLSRDYLGTQYF	TGTGCCAGCAGCTTAAGCCGGGACTACCTCGGTACGCAGTATTTT
TRBJ1-5	NA	TRBV5-5	few	CASSFSQPQHF	TGTGCCAGCAGCTTTTCGCAGCCCCAGCATTTT
TRBJ2-7	TRBD1	TRBV7-6	NA	CASSPRDSSYEQYF	TGTGCCAGCAGCCCCCGGGACAGCTCCTACGAGCAGTACTTC
TRBJ2-3	NA	TRBV29-1	NA	CSVAGTSFTDTQYF	TGCAGCGTTGCCGGGACATCCTTCACAGATACGCAGTATTTT
TRBJ2-1	NA	TRBV5-4	NA	CASSFRGNEQFF	TGTGCCAGCAGCTTTCGGGGCAATGAGCAGTTCTTC
TRBJ2-7	TRBD2	TRBV2	NA	CASSEPGLGLRDEQYF	TGTGCCAGCAGTGAACCCGGACTAGGACTGAGGGACGAGCAGTACTTC
TRBJ2-1	NA	TRBV5-5	once	CASSSTGVSSYNEQFF	TGTGCCAGCAGCTCCACGGGGGTAAGCTCCTACAATGAGCAGTTCTTC
TRBJ1-5	NA	TRBV27	few	CASSLSGSNQPQHF	TGTGCCAGCAGTTTATCTGGCAGCAATCAGCCCCAGCATTTT
TRBJ2-7	NA	TRBV4-1	NA	CASSQEGPSYEQYF	TGCGCCAGCAGCCAGGAGGGTCCCTCCTACGAGCAGTACTTC
TRBJ1-1	NA	TRBV19	NA	CASSFSYGVNTEAFF	TGTGCCAGTAGTTTTTCTTACGGGGTGAACACTGAAGCTTTCTTT
TRBJ2-3	TRBD2	TRBV29-1	NA	CSVEDPQRDTDTQYF	TGCAGCGTTGAAGATCCCCAGCGGGACACAGATACGCAGTATTTT
TRBJ2-7	TRBD2	TRBV7-9	NA	CASSLGLAGHEQYF	TGTGCCAGCAGCCTAGGACTAGCAGGCCACGAGCAGTACTTC
TRBJ1-5	TRBD1	TRBV10-1	few	CASLYRDRVCRRGGQPQHF	TGCGCCAGCCTATACCGGGACAGGGTATGTCGTCGGGGAGGTCAGCCCCAGCATTTT
TRBJ1-5	NA	TRBV7-9	NA	CASSSRDSEGQPQHF	TGTGCCAGCAGCTCAAGAGACAGTGAAGGTCAGCCCCAGCATTTT
TRBJ2-1	NA	TRBV28	NA	CASSFQGPARSEQFF	TGTGCCAGCAGTTTTCAGGGGCCGGCGAGAAGTGAGCAGTTCTTC
TRBJ2-2	TRBD1	TRBV9	NA	CASSENRGRVKNTGELFF	TGTGCCAGCAGCGAGAACAGGGGGCGCGTGAAGAACACCGGGGAGCTGTTTTTT
TRBJ2-7	NA	TRBV27	once	CASSLSAQVYYEQYF	TGTGCCAGCAGTTTATCGGCCCAGGTATACTACGAGCAGTACTTC
TRBJ2-7	NA	TRBV2	NA	CASSEASGYEQYF	TGTGCCAGCAGTGAAGCTTCAGGGTACGAGCAGTACTTC
TRBJ1-1	TRBD1	TRBV19	NA	CASSLGQGVTEAFF	TGTGCCAGTAGTTTGGGACAGGGAGTTACTGAAGCTTTCTTT
TRBJ2-1	NA	TRBV10-2	medium-sized	CASSESEGGNEQFF	TGCGCCAGCAGTGAGTCAGAGGGAGGAAATGAGCAGTTCTTC
TRBJ2-1	NA	TRBV19	NA	CASSMWGPGGRSLQFF	TGTGCCAGTAGTATGTGGGGACCGGGGGGCCGGTCTCTGCAGTTCTTC
TRBJ2-4	NA	TRBV11-3	NA	CASSLDQGWNIQYF	TGTGCCAGCAGCTTAGACCAGGGGTGGAACATTCAGTACTTC
TRBJ2-7	TRBD2	TRBV5-5	NA	CASSLEGSGGFNYEQYF	TGTGCCAGCAGCTTGGAGGGTAGCGGGGGGTTCAACTACGAGCAGTACTTC
TRBJ2-1	TRBD2	TRBV15	NA	CATSRETGGVDEQFF	TGTGCCACCAGCAGAGAAACGGGAGGTGTCGATGAGCAGTTCTTC
TRBJ1-5	TRBD1	TRBV19	NA	CASTGTASNQPQHF	TGTGCCAGCACCGGGACAGCTAGCAATCAGCCCCAGCATTTT
TRBJ1-1	NA	TRBV4-3	once	CASSWERTEAFF	TGCGCCAGCAGTTGGGAGAGGACTGAAGCTTTCTTT